One and the same sample provided the 26 T cell receptor beta chains below, sequenced in a study of vaccination and CD4 T cells after COVID-19 (dated by TCRdb to between 2021 and 2022). Library prep was done by PCR. Sequencer: Illumina iSeq 100. DNA from cultured CD4+ T cells underwent TCR sequencing with the Oncomine TCR Beta short-read assay at the Johns Hopkins FTIC core. TCRdb itself trimmed the public reads at Q25 with fastp, ran MiXCR and retained productive beta chains. Each CDR3 protein appears once, grouped with its most common genes and DNA. The sample data list around 16,000 distinct CDR3 sequences, and around three fifths of these were observed just once. Less than 10% of the sample is taken by the ten largest. What the treatment or condition label conveys for this sample: approximately 11-day PBMC culture with coronavirus spike peptide pools or control peptides (ViraFEST assay). These receptors' targets are unknown.

The sample comprised CD4+ T cells from blood, cultured in vitro. The receptors originated from a human donor who had recovered from COVID-19.

The genes are TRBV20-1 and TRBJ2-1; D ambiguous. The germline V gene has CDR1 DFQATT and CDR2 SNEGSKA (reference sequence). There are 12 residues in the CDR3. V lost 5 bases and J 6 bases, leaving 11 bases between the germline ends. CDR3 sequence: CSAPEGSNEQFF. CDR3 nucleotides: TGCAGTGCTCCCGAAGGGTCCAATGAGCAGTTCTTC.

The J gene is TRBJ2-1, the V gene TRBV20-1; 10 bases agree with TRBD1. The CDR3 contains 15 residues. V trimming: 2 bases; J trimming: 7 bases; junction bases outside the gene matches: 8. Germline CDR1 DFQATT, CDR2 SNEGSKA (reference sequence). The CDR3 bases are TGCAGTGCTAGAACATGGGGACAGGGGTTTAATGAGCAGTTCTTC. This gives the protein CSARTWGQGFNEQFF.

This chain uses TRBV28 with TRBJ1-6, with 7 bases fitting TRBD1. Germline loops: CDR1 MDHEN, CDR2 SYDVKM. This CDR3 spans 13 amino acids. Losses at the gene ends were 4 bases for V and 11 bases for J; bases not matched to a gene: 5. In DNA form, the CDR3 reads TGTGCCAGCAGTTCTCAACAGGGGACACCCCTCCACTTT. Translation gives CASSSQQGTPLHF.

J is TRBJ1-2 and V is TRBV7-9; D may be TRBD1 (6 bases). CDR1 SEHNR and CDR2 FQNEAQ come from the germline V gene (reference sequence). This CDR3 has 13 residues. V dropped 5 bases and J dropped 6 bases, with 13 bases sitting between them. The DNA of the CDR3 is TGTGCCAGCAGCAAAGGGGCAGGGGATGGCTACACCTTC. Its translation: CASSKGAGDGYTF.

The chain joins TRBV27 to TRBJ2-7; D gene ambiguous. In germline, CDR1 is MNHEY, CDR2 SMNVEV (reference sequence). V was trimmed by 3 bases and J by 8 bases, leaving 23 bases between them. This CDR3 has 16 amino acids. The CDR3 sequence: CASSFSSARDGRKQYF. CDR3 coding DNA: TGTGCCAGCAGTTTCTCTTCCGCACGCGATGGAAGGAAGCAGTACTTC.

The chain has TRBV5-4 and TRBJ1-1; D call uncertain. Per the germline V gene, CDR1 is SGHNT and CDR2 is YYREEE (reference sequence). Between the trimmed V and J ends, which lost 2 bases and 5 bases, there was a span of 10 bases. The CDR3 has 13 amino acids. CDR3 protein: CASSFKRETEAFF. The CDR3 nucleotides are TGTGCCAGCAGCTTTAAAAGGGAAACTGAAGCTTTCTTT.

The V and J genes are TRBV28 and TRBJ1-1, with D tentatively TRBD1 (6 bases). CDR1 is MDHEN, CDR2 SYDVKM, per germline. V was shortened by 5 bases and J by 10 bases, with 14 bases between the two germline ends. The CDR3 contains 12 residues. CDR3 DNA: TGTGCCAGCAGTCCGCCACAGGGAACAGCTTTCTTT. This gives the protein CASSPPQGTAFF.

The chain carries TRBV30 and TRBJ1-5; 7 nucleotides align to TRBD1. J lost 2 bases, V lost 2 bases, and 3 bases had no gene match. Germline-derived CDR1 and CDR2 are GTSNPN and SVGIG (reference sequence). The CDR3 loop spans 14 amino acids. In nucleotides, the CDR3 is TGTGCCTGGAGTCCCGGGACAGGCAATCAGCCCCAGCATTTT. Amino acids: CAWSPGTGNQPQHF.

This clonotype was recorded only once. V gene TRBV5-1 combines with J gene TRBJ1-1; 9 positions match TRBD1. The germline gives CDR1 SGHRS, CDR2 YFSETQ. This CDR3 contains 15 residues. V lost 3 bases, J lost 3 bases, and 6 bases stayed unmatched. In DNA form, the CDR3 reads TGCGCCAGCAGCTGGACAGGGGTAGGGGACACTGAAGCTTTCTTT. Its protein product is CASSWTGVGDTEAFF. The whole variable domain, filled in from reference TRBV5-1 and TRBJ1-1, reads KAGVTQTPRYLIKTRGQQVTLSCSPISGHRSVSWYQQTPGQGLQFLFEYFSETQRNKGNFPGRFSGRQFSNSRSEMNVSTLELGDSALYLCASSWTGVGDTEAFFGQGTRLTVV.

This clonotype was seen just once. J is TRBJ1-2 and V is TRBV25-1, with D possibly being TRBD1 (6 bases). The germline V and J ends were trimmed by 8 bases and 2 bases, with 15 bases remaining between them. Germline V gene lookup returns CDR1 MGHDK and CDR2 SYGVNS. CDR3 length equals 14 residues. DNA of the CDR3: TGTGCCAGCTCCCGAAAAGGGGGAAACTATGGCTACACCTTC. This codes for CASSRKGGNYGYTF.

The chain has TRBV5-4 and TRBJ2-5; 8 bases are a match to TRBD1. There are 15 residues in the CDR3. The V and J ends lost 1 base and 4 bases, in that order; junction bases with no gene match: 6. The germline V gene has CDR1 SGHNT and CDR2 YYREEE (reference sequence). The CDR3 here is CASSLQTGVGETQYF. CDR3 DNA sequence: TGTGCCAGCAGCTTGCAGACAGGGGTAGGAGAGACCCAGTACTTC. The full variable domain, completed using reference TRBV5-4 and TRBJ2-5, is ETGVTQSPTHLIKTRGQQVTLRCSSQSGHNTVSWYQQALGQGPQFIFQYYREEENGRGNFPPRFSGLQFPNYSSELNVNALELDDSALYLCASSLQTGVGETQYFGPGTRLLVL.

The count of this clonotype is one. This sequence joins TRBV6-2 or TRBV6-3 and TRBJ2-1, with unresolved D. The CDR3 covers 14 residues. Germline V lookup: CDR1 MNHEY, CDR2 SVGEGT. The V and J ends lost 6 bases and 0 bases respectively, with 9 bases between them. In DNA, the CDR3 is TGTGCCAGCAGCAAGGAAAGCTCCTACAATGAGCAGTTCTTC. It specifies CASSKESSYNEQFF.

In this sample, this clonotype turned up a few times. The gene calls are TRBV6-5 and TRBJ2-5; possibly TRBD1 for D (5 bases). The CDR3 loop spans 14 amino acids. Trimming pared 4 bases from V and 0 bases from J, leaving 9 bases between. The germline gives CDR1 MNHEY, CDR2 SVGAGI. CDR3 bases: TGTGCCAGCAGTTCTCAGGGCAACCAAGAGACCCAGTACTTC. Translated: CASSSQGNQETQYF.

This clonotype occurred once. The J gene is TRBJ2-7, the V gene TRBV9; TRBD1 aligns across 12 bases. The J call may be in error: the DNA end matches TRBJ2-5 better. The germline V gene has CDR1 SGDLS and CDR2 YYNGEE. The CDR3 loop spans 16 amino acids. CDR3 nucleotides: TGTGCCAGCAGTGCCGGGACAGGGGGCCGTCAAGAGACCCAGTACTTC. Its translation is CASSAGTGGRQETQYF.

This chain links TRBV27 with TRBJ1-5, with D tentatively TRBD1 (5 bases). Trimming left V 6 bases short and J 3 bases short, with 9 bases between. The CDR3 totals 13 residues. From germline, CDR1 is MNHEY and CDR2 SMNVEV (reference sequence). CDR3 sequence: CASSNRNNQPQHF. CDR3 DNA sequence: TGTGCCAGCAGCAACAGGAACAATCAGCCCCAGCATTTT.

For this clonotype: Compared with germline, one end of the junction differs, possibly owing to a read error. CDR3 bases: TGTGCCTGGAGTCCTCAAGACCTTCCTGTCTTT. Translating gives CAWSPQDLPVF. The chain couples TRBV30 to TRBJ1-1; D not certain. The CDR3 has 11 residues. Germline values: CDR1 GTSNPN, CDR2 SVGIG (reference sequence).

The chain recombines TRBV24-1 with TRBJ2-5; the D call may be TRBD1 or TRBD2 (5 bases each). CDR3 length equals 16 residues. Germline V gene data show CDR1 as KGHDR and CDR2 as SFDVKD. V shed 2 bases and J shed 7 bases, with 19 bases lying between them. Written as DNA, the CDR3 is TGTGCCACCAGTGATTCTACGACCGGGGCCGGGTGGACCCAGTACTTC. Protein product: CATSDSTTGAGWTQYF.

The rearrangement links TRBV7-2 to TRBJ2-3; D ambiguous. Per germline, CDR1 SGHTA and CDR2 FQGNSA. Trimming stripped 5 bases from V and 0 bases from J, with 9 bases between. The CDR3 runs 14 residues. This chain's CDR3 is CASSQPPSTDTQYF. The CDR3 DNA reads TGTGCCAGCAGCCAGCCCCCGAGCACAGATACGCAGTATTTT.

The chain recombines TRBV7-8 with TRBJ1-1; D remains ambiguous. Germline-derived CDR1 and CDR2 are SGHVS and FQNEAQ. The CDR3 loop spans 16 amino acids. The germline V and J ends were trimmed by 5 bases and 5 bases, with 21 bases remaining between them. The chain's CDR3 is CASSDPNMGGVTEAFF. The CDR3, as DNA: TGTGCCAGCAGCGACCCGAACATGGGCGGGGTTACTGAAGCTTTCTTT.

This clonotype was found a few times. The J gene is TRBJ1-2, the V gene TRBV7-9; 12 bases agree with TRBD1. There are 14 residues in the CDR3. Trimming removed 6 bases from V and 8 bases from J; junction bases left unmatched: 7. Germline V gives CDR1 SEHNR, CDR2 FQNEAQ (reference sequence). As DNA, the CDR3 is TGTGCCAGCAGTCGGTGGGACAGGGGGCTAGGCTACACCTTC. Translating gives CASSRWDRGLGYTF. The full variable domain, in which reference TRBV7-9 and TRBJ1-2 provide the parts outside the CDR3, is DTGVSQNPRHKITKRGQNVTFRCDPISEHNRLYWYRQTLGQGPEFLTYFQNEAQLEKSRLLSDRFSAERPKGSFSTLEIQRTEQGDSAMYLCASSRWDRGLGYTFGSGTRLTVV.

Here the CDR3 reads CASGHYQEGQGAYGYTF. The CDR3 coding sequence is TGTGCCAGCGGCCACTATCAAGAGGGACAGGGGGCCTATGGCTACACCTTC. The chain couples TRBV6-1 to TRBJ1-2; 12 bases match TRBD1. Germline V gives CDR1 MNHNS, CDR2 SASEGT. Trimming cost V 8 bases and J 4 bases; bases outside gene matches: 14. The CDR3 runs 17 residues.

This sequence joins TRBV20-1 and TRBJ1-6, with 7 bases matching TRBD1. The CDR3 has 14 amino acids. Per germline, CDR1 DFQATT and CDR2 SNEGSKA (reference sequence). Trimming at V came to 0 bases and at J to 10 bases, leaving 6 bases not matched to a gene. The DNA of the CDR3 is TGCAGTGCTAGAGATTCAGGGGGTGGATCACCCCTCCACTTT. Residues: CSARDSGGGSPLHF.

This clonotype has only one observation. J is TRBJ2-2 and V is TRBV6-1; a possible D gene is TRBD1 (6 bases). Trimming took 7 bases from V and 3 from J, leaving 12 bases between them. Germline CDR1 and CDR2: MNHNS and SASEGT. CDR3 size: 14 residues. The CDR3 sequence is CASNLDRYTGELFF. In DNA, the CDR3 is TGTGCCAGCAACTTGGACAGATACACCGGGGAGCTGTTTTTT.

CDR3 residues: CSARNSGTETQYF. CDR3 DNA sequence: TGCAGTGCTCGGAATAGCGGGACGGAGACCCAGTACTTC. The chain is built from TRBV20-1 and TRBJ2-5; 8 nucleotides align to TRBD2. The CDR3 totals 13 residues. Germline V gene lookup returns CDR1 DFQATT and CDR2 SNEGSKA (reference sequence). After removal of 5 bases from V and 5 bases from J, the junction contained 7 bases not matched to a gene.

The chain is built from TRBV19 and TRBJ1-2, with TRBD1 as a possible D gene (6 bases). This CDR3 has 13 amino acids. Germline-derived CDR1 and CDR2 are LNHDA and SQIVND (reference sequence). Trimming cost V 5 bases and J 4 bases, with 11 bases left between them. The CDR3 DNA reads as TGTGCCAGTAGTCCTGACAGGCTCTATGGCTACACCTTC. This translates into CASSPDRLYGYTF.

This clonotype was seen a handful of times. The gene calls are TRBV4-1 and TRBJ1-1; no firm D call. With 5 bases removed from V and 2 bases from J, the gap between germline ends came to 15 bases. The CDR3 has 15 residues. The germline V gene has CDR1 MGHRA and CDR2 YSYEKL. The CDR3 sequence is CASSKTGGVNTEAFF. CDR3 nucleotide sequence: TGCGCCAGCAGCAAGACCGGCGGGGTAAACACTGAAGCTTTCTTT.